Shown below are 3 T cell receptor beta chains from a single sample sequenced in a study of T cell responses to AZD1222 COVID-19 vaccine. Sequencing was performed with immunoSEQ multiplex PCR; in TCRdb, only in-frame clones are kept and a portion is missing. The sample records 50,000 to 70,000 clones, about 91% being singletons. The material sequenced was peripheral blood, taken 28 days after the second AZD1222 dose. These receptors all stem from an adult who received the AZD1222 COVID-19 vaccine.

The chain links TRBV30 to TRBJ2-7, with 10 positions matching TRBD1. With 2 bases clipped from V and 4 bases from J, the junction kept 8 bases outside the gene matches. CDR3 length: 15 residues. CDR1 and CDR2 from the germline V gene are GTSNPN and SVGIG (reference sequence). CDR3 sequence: CAWSPVTGGSYEQYF. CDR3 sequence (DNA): TGTGCCTGGAGTCCCGTGACAGGGGGCAGTTACGAGCAGTACTTC.

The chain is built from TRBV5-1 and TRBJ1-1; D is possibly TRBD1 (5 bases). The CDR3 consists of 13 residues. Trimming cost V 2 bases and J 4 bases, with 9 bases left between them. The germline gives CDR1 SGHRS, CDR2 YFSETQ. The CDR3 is CASSFGGTTEAFF. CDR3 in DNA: TGCGCCAGCAGCTTTGGGGGGACCACTGAAGCTTTCTTT.

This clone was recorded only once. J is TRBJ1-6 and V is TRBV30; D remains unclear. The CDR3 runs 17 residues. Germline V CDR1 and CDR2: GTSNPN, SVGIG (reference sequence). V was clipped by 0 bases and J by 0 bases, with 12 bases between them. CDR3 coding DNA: TGTGCCTGGAGTGTATCTGGCCGGAGCTCCTATAATTCACCCCTCCACTTT. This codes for CAWSVSGRSSYNSPLHF. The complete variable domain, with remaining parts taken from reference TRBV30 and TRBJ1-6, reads SQTIHQWPATLVQPVGSPLSLECTVEGTSNPNLYWYRQAAGRGLQLLFYSVGIGQISSEVPQNLSASRPQDRQFILSSKKLLLSDSGFYLCAWSVSGRSSYNSPLHFGNGTRLTVT.